A selection of T cell receptor beta chains follows, all from one sample in a study of graft-versus-host responses after intestinal transplantation. The repertoire was sequenced with immunoSEQ multiplex PCR; TCRdb's copy has only in-frame clones and lacks some. Seen here are fewer than 9,500 clones, roughly 30% observed once, and the top ten hold more than 2.5%. Sample: alloreactive CD8+ T cells from a mixed lymphocyte reaction culture, taken before transplantation. Source of these receptors: a human patient who was an organ donor for intestinal transplantation. The CDR3 runs from the conserved cysteine through the conserved F or W. A D gene is named only where the DNA matches it firmly. Part of the rows lack a size; the others show once, few, many or a class for expanded clones.

>TRBJ2-7|TRBV5-1|TRBD2|NA
TGCGCCAGCAGCTTTCTAGCGGGGGGACCCTACGAGCAGTACTTC
CASSFLAGGPYEQYF
>TRBJ1-1|TRBV30|NA|NA
TGTGCCTGGAGGATGGACTTGAACACTGAAGCTTTCTTT
CAWRMDLNTEAFF
>TRBJ2-1|TRBV27|NA|NA
TGTGCCAGCAGTTTGGGGGGCAATGAGCAGTTCTTC
CASSLGGNEQFF
>TRBJ2-3|TRBV6-5|TRBD2|NA
TGTGCCAGCAGTCACCAGGGGACTAGGGGTAATACGCAGTATTTT
CASSHQGTRGNTQYF
>TRBJ2-1|TRBV25-1|TRBD2|few
TGTGCCAGCAGATGGGGGGGTAGTTCCTACAATGAGCAGTTCTTC
CASRWGGSSYNEQFF
>TRBJ2-3|TRBV11-2|NA|NA
TGTGCCAGCAGCCGGTCCACTAGCACAGATACGCAGTATTTT
CASSRSTSTDTQYF
>TRBJ2-1|TRBV6-4|TRBD2|NA
TGTGCCAGCAGTGACTCGAGGGGAGGGTCGAATGAGCAGTTCTTC
CASSDSRGGSNEQFF
>TRBJ2-1|TRBV7-6|TRBD2|NA
TGTGCCAGCAGCCACAAATCGGGACTAGCGGGGGGACCGCAGTTCTTC
CASSHKSGLAGGPQFF
>TRBJ1-1|TRBV5-1|TRBD1|NA
TGCGCCAGCAGCCCGGGACAGGGGATGATCCCAGGGACGGAAGCTTTCTTT
CASSPGQGMIPGTEAFF
>TRBJ2-7|TRBV19|NA|NA
TGTGCCAGTAGTACCTCGGGGATGCGGTACTTC
CASSTSGMRYF
>TRBJ1-2|TRBV7-2|NA|NA
TGTGCCAGCAGCTTAGGAGGGAACTATGGCTACACCTTC
CASSLGGNYGYTF
>TRBJ2-3|TRBV28|TRBD2|NA
TGTGCCAGCAGCCGGGAGGGACGGGAGTTCACAGATACGCAGTATTTT
CASSREGREFTDTQYF
>TRBJ2-7|TRBV27|TRBD2|few
TGTGCCAGCAGGGGGACTAGCGAGGACGAGCAGTACTTC
CASRGTSEDEQYF
>TRBJ2-7|TRBV4-2|NA|once
TGTGCCAGCAGCTTTGTGGACAGCCATACCTACGAGCAGTACTTC
CASSFVDSHTYEQYF
>TRBJ1-6|TRBV13|NA|medium-sized
TGTGCCAGCAGCCCCCGGAGCTCCTATAATTCACCCCTCCACTTT
CASSPRSSYNSPLHF
>TRBJ2-7|TRBV7-2|TRBD2|NA
TGTGCCAGCAGCCCCGGACTAGCGGTATACGAGCAGTACTTC
CASSPGLAVYEQYF
>TRBJ2-7|TRBV28|TRBD1|few
TGTGCCAGCAGTTTAAGGATGAGGGGGCGGGAGCAGTACTTC
CASSLRMRGREQYF
>TRBJ1-2|TRBV4-1|NA|few
TGCGCCAGCAGCCAAGCTTCAGGCTATGGCTACACCTTC
CASSQASGYGYTF
>TRBJ1-1|TRBV27|NA|NA
TGTGCCAGCAGTATACAGGGTGTCGGCACTGAAGCTTTCTTT
CASSIQGVGTEAFF
>TRBJ1-1|TRBV20-1|NA|NA
TGCAGTGCTAGACGGTGGTCCGCTTTCTTT
CSARRWSAFF
>TRBJ1-4|TRBV6-1|NA|few
TGTGCCAGCAGTTACGGTGAAAAACTGTTTTTT
CASSYGEKLFF
>TRBJ1-5|TRBV2|NA|NA
TGTGCCAGCGCCGGGGGAGGGAGCAATCAGCCCCAGCATTTT
CASAGGGSNQPQHF
>TRBJ2-5|TRBV5-5|NA|medium-sized
TGTGCCAGCAGCTTGGGTGCCATGACGGAGGAGACCCAGTACTTC
CASSLGAMTEETQYF
>TRBJ1-2|TRBV18|NA|few
TGTGCCAGCTCACCACGCGGCTGGCGAAACTATGGCTACACCTTC
CASSPRGWRNYGYTF
>TRBJ1-5|TRBV28|NA|NA
TGTGCCAGCAGTTTTCATAACAGCTACAATCAGCCCCAGCATTTT
CASSFHNSYNQPQHF
>TRBJ1-6|TRBV6-4|TRBD1|medium-sized
TGTGCCAGCAGGGACTCGGACAGGGAGGGTTCACCCCTCCACTTT
CASRDSDREGSPLHF
>TRBJ1-5|TRBV19|NA|few
TGTGCCAGTACGGGGGGCCAGGGTCTCCGTCAGCCCCAGCATTTT
CASTGGQGLRQPQHF
>TRBJ2-4|TRBV11-2|TRBD2|NA
TGTGCCAGCAGCTTAGGAGGTAGCGGGAGGTTCGAAGCCAAAAACATTCAGTACTTC
CASSLGGSGRFEAKNIQYF
>TRBJ2-7|TRBV7-9|TRBD2|few
TGTGCCAGCAGCTCCTCGACTAGCAGCTACGAGCAGTACTTC
CASSSSTSSYEQYF
>TRBJ2-7|TRBV13|TRBD2|medium-sized
TGTGCCAGCAGCCCCGCCAGCGGGAAGGGCTACGAGCAGTACTTC
CASSPASGKGYEQYF
>TRBJ2-7|TRBV11-2|TRBD1|NA
TGTGCCAGCAGCTTCGGGACAGGGTCCTACGAGCAGTACTTC
CASSFGTGSYEQYF
>TRBJ2-2|TRBV2|TRBD2|NA
TGTGCCAGCAGAGCCGGGCGGGGGGCCAACACCGGGGAGCTGTTTTTT
CASRAGRGANTGELFF